A single sample is the source of the 31 T cell receptor beta chains below, sequenced in a study of blood T cell repertoires in COVID-19. TCRdb's table, derived via immunoSEQ multiplex PCR, lists solely in-frame clones and lacks some. Altogether approximately 97,000 clones are present, about four fifths being singletons, with the ten largest covering roughly 4.4%. The sample comprised peripheral blood. The source is a human donor in a cohort sampled during active COVID-19.

This clone is a singleton in its sample. This chain uses TRBV7-9 with TRBJ2-7, with 7 bases aligning to TRBD2. The germline V gene has CDR1 SEHNR and CDR2 FQNEAQ (reference sequence). V gave up 5 bases and J gave up 3 bases; unmatched junction bases: 10. CDR3 size: 15 residues. This chain's CDR3 is CASSPVGGTFYEQYF. CDR3 bases: TGTGCCAGCAGCCCGGTGGGGGGGACCTTCTACGAGCAGTACTTC.

The chain couples TRBV30 to TRBJ1-5; 8 bases match TRBD1. This CDR3 spans 14 amino acids. CDR1 is GTSNPN and CDR2 is SVGIG in the germline V gene (reference sequence). V trimming: 4 bases; J trimming: 2 bases; junction bases outside the gene matches: 4. DNA for the CDR3: TGTGCCTGGACAGGGGGCATTGGCAATCAGCCCCAGCATTTT. This codes for CAWTGGIGNQPQHF.

A few counts support this clone. V and J are TRBV9 and TRBJ1-2; 7 bases align to TRBD1. From germline, CDR1 is SGDLS and CDR2 YYNGEE. This CDR3 is built from 16 residues. With V trimmed by 0 bases and J by 3 bases, 8 bases remained unmatched. CDR3 DNA sequence: TGTGCCAGCAGCGTAGGGACAGGAGACACCTACTATGGCTACACCTTC. This encodes CASSVGTGDTYYGYTF.

This chain joins TRBV6-2 or TRBV6-3 and TRBJ2-7, with D tentatively TRBD1 (5 bases). The V gene lost 5 bases and the J gene lost 3 bases, with 11 bases spanning the gap. This CDR3 contains 13 residues. Germline V gene sequence: CDR1 MNHEY, CDR2 SVGEGT. CDR3 in amino acids: CASSKETVYEQYF. CDR3 in DNA: TGTGCCAGCAGTAAAGAGACAGTCTACGAGCAGTACTTC.

The chain uses TRBV2 and TRBJ2-3; 10 nucleotides line up with TRBD1. The CDR3 has 21 residues. Germline V CDR1 and CDR2: SNHLY, FYNNEI. V trimming: 7 bases; J trimming: 1 base; junction bases outside the gene matches: 23. In nucleotides, the CDR3 is TGTGCCAGCATCTCCGGGACAGGGGTATGGTGGGGGGGGCCCCGCACAGATACGCAGTATTTT. This codes for CASISGTGVWWGGPRTDTQYF.

The chain employs TRBV11-3 and TRBJ2-7; perhaps TRBD2 as D (5 bases). This CDR3 is 13 amino acids long. V was shortened by 1 base and J by 7 bases, with 11 bases between the two germline ends. Germline values: CDR1 SGHNT, CDR2 YENEEA. The CDR3 DNA reads as TGTGCCAGCAGCTTAGTCGGGGTTGGGGAGCAGTACTTC. It translates to CASSLVGVGEQYF.

This chain uses TRBV18 with TRBJ2-2; a weak D match, TRBD1 (6 bases). V shed 1 base and J shed 6 bases, with 15 bases lying between them. Germline-derived CDR1 and CDR2 are KGHSH and LQKENI. CDR3 size: 16 residues. DNA of the CDR3: TGTGCCAGCTCACCACAAGTCCCCAGGGGTGCCGGGGAGCTGTTTTTT. It specifies CASSPQVPRGAGELFF. The variable domain in full, with the rest retrieved from reference TRBV18 and TRBJ2-2, is NAGVMQNPRHLVRRRGQEARLRCSPMKGHSHVYWYRQLPEEGLKFMVYLQKENIIDESGMPKERFSAEFPKEGPSILRIQQVVRGDSAAYFCASSPQVPRGAGELFFGEGSRLTVL.

V is TRBV7-7 and J is TRBJ2-3, with D tentatively TRBD2 (5 bases). The CDR3 consists of 14 residues. The germline V gene encodes CDR1 SSHAT and CDR2 FNYEAQ (reference sequence). The V and J ends lost 4 bases and 4 bases respectively, with 12 bases between them. CDR3 loop: CASSSEGLSDTQYF. DNA for the CDR3: TGTGCCAGCAGCTCAGAGGGCTTATCAGATACGCAGTATTTT.

V gene TRBV19 combines with J gene TRBJ2-2; D remains ambiguous. This CDR3 spans 15 amino acids. V was shortened by 3 bases and J by 3 bases, with 11 bases between the two germline ends. CDR1 is LNHDA, CDR2 SQIVND, per germline (reference sequence). The CDR3 spells CASSIRQQYTGELFF. Here the CDR3 DNA reads TGTGCCAGTAGTATCCGACAACAATACACCGGGGAGCTGTTTTTT.

The V call is TRBV6-5, the J call TRBJ2-5, with D maybe TRBD2 (5 bases). This CDR3 comprises 13 residues. V was shortened by 4 bases and J by 4 bases, with 10 bases between the two germline ends. Germline CDR1 is MNHEY and CDR2 is SVGAGI. The CDR3 sequence: CASSSDFGETQYF. The CDR3 bases are TGTGCCAGCAGTTCGGACTTCGGAGAGACCCAGTACTTC.

This clone was detected once. The rearrangement joins TRBV7-2 to TRBJ2-7; 13 bases are shared with TRBD2. Germline values: CDR1 SGHTA, CDR2 FQGNSA. The V and J ends lost 5 bases and 0 bases, in that order; junction bases with no gene match: 1. The CDR3 has 15 amino acids. The CDR3 is CASSRTSGSSYEQYF. In DNA form, the CDR3 reads TGTGCCAGCAGCCGGACTAGCGGGAGCTCCTACGAGCAGTACTTC.

The chain couples TRBV11-2 to TRBJ2-7, with D possibly being TRBD2 (5 bases). Germline CDR1 is SGHAT and CDR2 is FQNNGV. Trimming shortened V by 0 bases and J by 3 bases, and 12 bases separated the two germline ends. This CDR3 spans 15 amino acids. The CDR3 DNA reads as TGTGCCAGCAGCTTAGATCTGGAGGCCGTCTACGAGCAGTACTTC. The encoded protein is CASSLDLEAVYEQYF.

CDR3 protein: CASSVGTMNTEAFF. The CDR3 DNA reads TGTGCCAGCAGTGTGGGGACAATGAACACTGAAGCTTTCTTT. V gene TRBV6-1 combines with J gene TRBJ1-1, with D possibly being TRBD1 (6 bases). The length of the CDR3 is 14 residues. Germline V lookup: CDR1 MNHNS, CDR2 SASEGT. V gave up 4 bases and J gave up 0 bases, with 9 bases separating them.

This chain links TRBV27 with TRBJ1-1; 10 bases are shared with TRBD1. There are 14 residues in the CDR3. V shed 5 bases and J 4 bases; nucleotides not matched to a gene: 4. Germline V gives CDR1 MNHEY, CDR2 SMNVEV (reference sequence). The CDR3 region is CASSNRTGGTEAFF. The CDR3 coding sequence is TGTGCCAGCAGTAATAGGACAGGGGGCACTGAAGCTTTCTTT.

This clone was detected once. This chain links TRBV27 with TRBJ2-5; D might be TRBD1 (6 bases). V lost 7 bases to trimming and J lost 5 bases, with 20 bases between them. CDR1 and CDR2 (germline): MNHEY, SMNVEV (reference sequence). The CDR3 is made up of 15 amino acids. The CDR3 reads CASKLKQGLGETQYF. In nucleotides, the CDR3 is TGTGCCAGCAAGCTTAAACAGGGCCTCGGGGAGACCCAGTACTTC.

This clone was found once. The V call is TRBV6-5, the J call TRBJ2-7; D remains unclear. CDR1 and CDR2 (germline): MNHEY, SVGAGI. This CDR3 has 14 residues. V lost 5 bases and J lost 3, with 14 bases in between. As DNA, the CDR3 is TGTGCCAGCAGTCGCCTTCTTCGGAGCTACGAGCAGTACTTC. Translated: CASSRLLRSYEQYF.

The CDR3 protein is CASSNPGLNQPQHF. The CDR3 region has the DNA TGTGCCAGCAGCAACCCGGGTTTGAATCAGCCCCAGCATTTT. The chain combines TRBV5-6 with TRBJ1-5; no definite D call. Germline V gene data show CDR1 as SGHDT and CDR2 as YYEEEE. Trimming cost V 4 bases and J 4 bases, with 12 bases left between them. The CDR3 is made up of 14 amino acids. Variable domain in full (rest from reference TRBV5-6 and TRBJ1-5): DAGVTQSPTHLIKTRGQQVTLRCSPKSGHDTVSWYQQALGQGPQFIFQYYEEEERQRGNFPDRFSGHQFPNYSSELNVNALLLGDSALYLCASSNPGLNQPQHFGDGTRLSIL.

The CDR3 protein is CATLYSGANYGYTF. The CDR3 DNA sequence: TGTGCCACCTTATACTCGGGAGCCAACTATGGCTACACCTTC. The gene calls are TRBV10-3 and TRBJ1-2, with D unresolved. CDR1 is ENHRY and CDR2 is SYGVKD in the germline V gene. V was cut by 10 bases and J by 2 bases, with 17 bases left in between. CDR3 size: 14 residues.

The rearrangement uses TRBV12-5 and TRBJ1-4; no reliable D call. The germline V gene encodes CDR1 LGHNT and CDR2 FRNRAP. Trimming cost V 0 bases and J 0 bases, with 14 bases left between them. The CDR3 runs 18 residues. CDR3 in amino acids: CASGLVRGQEATNEKLFF. The CDR3 nucleotides read TGTGCTAGTGGTTTGGTACGTGGGCAGGAGGCAACTAATGAAAAACTGTTTTTT.

The chain couples TRBV12-3 or TRBV12-4 to TRBJ2-1; tentative D call: TRBD1 (6 bases). Trimming removed 7 bases from V and 4 bases from J, with 11 bases in between. The CDR3 loop spans 13 amino acids. The CDR3 sequence is CASTTQGYNEQFF. The CDR3 bases are TGTGCCAGCACAACACAGGGTTACAATGAGCAGTTCTTC.

The V and J genes are TRBV9 and TRBJ1-2; D is perhaps TRBD1 (6 bases). The CDR3 contains 15 residues. CDR1 and CDR2 (germline): SGDLS, YYNGEE. Trimming took 3 bases from V and 6 from J, leaving 18 bases between them. The CDR3 is CASSGGHLAQNGYTF. CDR3 in DNA: TGTGCCAGCAGCGGGGGACACTTGGCACAGAATGGCTACACCTTC.

The chain has TRBV6-2 or TRBV6-3 and TRBJ1-1; weak D call: TRBD1 (5 bases). V was pared by 6 bases and J by 0 bases, with 17 bases between. The germline CDR1 and CDR2 sequences are MNHEY and SVGEGT. This CDR3 is built from 16 residues. CDR3 in DNA: TGTGCCAGCAGCAAGATTCTACAGGTTATGAACACTGAAGCTTTCTTT. This translates into CASSKILQVMNTEAFF.

The chain is built from TRBV24-1 and TRBJ1-3, with D unclear. Germline V gives CDR1 KGHDR, CDR2 SFDVKD. The germline V and J ends were trimmed by 3 bases and 0 bases, with 8 bases remaining between them. The CDR3 runs to 15 residues. As DNA, the CDR3 is TGTGCCACCAGTGATGGGCAGGACTCTGGAAACACCATATATTTT. This codes for CATSDGQDSGNTIYF.

The table lists this clone with a few counts. The chain employs TRBV2 and TRBJ1-6, with 9 nucleotides matching TRBD1. Germline trimming cut 4 bases from V and 10 bases from J; bases unmatched to any gene: 5. In germline, CDR1 is SNHLY, CDR2 FYNNEI. CDR3 size: 14 residues. CDR3 coding DNA: TGTGCCAGCAGTGGTACAGGGGGCCGGTCACCCCTCCACTTT. Amino acids: CASSGTGGRSPLHF.

The rearrangement links TRBV7-2 to TRBJ2-1; 9 bases map to TRBD2. The length of the CDR3 is 16 residues. CDR1 is SGHTA, CDR2 FQGNSA, per germline. V dropped 1 base and J dropped 2; count of bases not matched to a gene: 3. The CDR3 DNA follows: TGTGCCAGCAGCTTAGAGGGCGGGGGGGCCTACAATGAGCAGTTCTTC. As protein: CASSLEGGGAYNEQFF.

This clone is a singleton in its sample. The chain is built from TRBV7-9 and TRBJ2-3; 13 bases line up with TRBD2. The CDR3 has 16 residues. Germline CDR1 SEHNR, CDR2 FQNEAQ (reference sequence). V was pared by 3 bases and J by 2 bases, with 2 bases of the junction left unmatched. The CDR3 region has the DNA TGTGCCAGCAGCTTCGGGACTAGCGGGGACACAGATACGCAGTATTTT. This codes for CASSFGTSGDTDTQYF.

J is TRBJ2-3 and V is TRBV10-3; D is perhaps TRBD1 (5 bases). The CDR3 is 12 residues long. Germline assignment: CDR1 ENHRY and CDR2 SYGVKD. Trimming shortened V by 10 bases and J by 2 bases, and 10 bases separated the two germline ends. CDR3 region: CATTGDTDTQYF. In nucleotides, the CDR3 is TGTGCCACAACAGGAGACACAGATACGCAGTATTTT.

The V call is TRBV7-2, the J call TRBJ2-3, with 9 bases identical to TRBD1. This CDR3 comprises 15 residues. The V segment lost 5 bases and the J segment 1 base; nucleotides outside the gene matches: 4. Germline values: CDR1 SGHTA, CDR2 FQGNSA. DNA of the CDR3: TGTGCCAGCAGCCAAGGGACAGGGCGCACAGATACGCAGTATTTT. Amino acids: CASSQGTGRTDTQYF.

The J gene is TRBJ2-6, the V gene TRBV6-6; D uncertain. CDR3 length equals 15 residues. Germline V gives CDR1 MNHNY, CDR2 SVGAGI (reference sequence). V gave up 5 bases and J gave up 0 bases, with 8 bases separating them. CDR3: CASSLPSSGANVLTF. The DNA of the CDR3 is TGTGCCAGCAGTCTACCGAGCTCTGGGGCCAACGTCCTGACTTTC.

The chain employs TRBV5-4 and TRBJ1-1; 8 bases fit TRBD1. The CDR3 loop spans 16 amino acids. Trimming at V came to 4 bases and at J to 1 base, leaving 9 bases not matched to a gene. CDR1 is SGHNT, CDR2 YYREEE, per germline (reference sequence). The CDR3 sequence: CASSPQDRATNTEAFF. The CDR3 region has the DNA TGTGCCAGCAGCCCACAGGACAGGGCAACGAACACTGAAGCTTTCTTT.

The rearrangement joins TRBV5-1 to TRBJ1-1, with a tentative D call TRBD1 (6 bases). With 4 bases removed from V and 1 base from J, the gap between germline ends came to 8 bases. There are 13 residues in the CDR3. CDR1 is SGHRS, CDR2 YFSETQ, per germline. The CDR3 coding sequence is TGCGCCAGCAGCCTGACAGGGAACACTGAAGCTTTCTTT. The encoded protein is CASSLTGNTEAFF. Supplemented by reference TRBV5-1 and TRBJ1-1, the full variable domain reads KAGVTQTPRYLIKTRGQQVTLSCSPISGHRSVSWYQQTPGQGLQFLFEYFSETQRNKGNFPGRFSGRQFSNSRSEMNVSTLELGDSALYLCASSLTGNTEAFFGQGTRLTVV.